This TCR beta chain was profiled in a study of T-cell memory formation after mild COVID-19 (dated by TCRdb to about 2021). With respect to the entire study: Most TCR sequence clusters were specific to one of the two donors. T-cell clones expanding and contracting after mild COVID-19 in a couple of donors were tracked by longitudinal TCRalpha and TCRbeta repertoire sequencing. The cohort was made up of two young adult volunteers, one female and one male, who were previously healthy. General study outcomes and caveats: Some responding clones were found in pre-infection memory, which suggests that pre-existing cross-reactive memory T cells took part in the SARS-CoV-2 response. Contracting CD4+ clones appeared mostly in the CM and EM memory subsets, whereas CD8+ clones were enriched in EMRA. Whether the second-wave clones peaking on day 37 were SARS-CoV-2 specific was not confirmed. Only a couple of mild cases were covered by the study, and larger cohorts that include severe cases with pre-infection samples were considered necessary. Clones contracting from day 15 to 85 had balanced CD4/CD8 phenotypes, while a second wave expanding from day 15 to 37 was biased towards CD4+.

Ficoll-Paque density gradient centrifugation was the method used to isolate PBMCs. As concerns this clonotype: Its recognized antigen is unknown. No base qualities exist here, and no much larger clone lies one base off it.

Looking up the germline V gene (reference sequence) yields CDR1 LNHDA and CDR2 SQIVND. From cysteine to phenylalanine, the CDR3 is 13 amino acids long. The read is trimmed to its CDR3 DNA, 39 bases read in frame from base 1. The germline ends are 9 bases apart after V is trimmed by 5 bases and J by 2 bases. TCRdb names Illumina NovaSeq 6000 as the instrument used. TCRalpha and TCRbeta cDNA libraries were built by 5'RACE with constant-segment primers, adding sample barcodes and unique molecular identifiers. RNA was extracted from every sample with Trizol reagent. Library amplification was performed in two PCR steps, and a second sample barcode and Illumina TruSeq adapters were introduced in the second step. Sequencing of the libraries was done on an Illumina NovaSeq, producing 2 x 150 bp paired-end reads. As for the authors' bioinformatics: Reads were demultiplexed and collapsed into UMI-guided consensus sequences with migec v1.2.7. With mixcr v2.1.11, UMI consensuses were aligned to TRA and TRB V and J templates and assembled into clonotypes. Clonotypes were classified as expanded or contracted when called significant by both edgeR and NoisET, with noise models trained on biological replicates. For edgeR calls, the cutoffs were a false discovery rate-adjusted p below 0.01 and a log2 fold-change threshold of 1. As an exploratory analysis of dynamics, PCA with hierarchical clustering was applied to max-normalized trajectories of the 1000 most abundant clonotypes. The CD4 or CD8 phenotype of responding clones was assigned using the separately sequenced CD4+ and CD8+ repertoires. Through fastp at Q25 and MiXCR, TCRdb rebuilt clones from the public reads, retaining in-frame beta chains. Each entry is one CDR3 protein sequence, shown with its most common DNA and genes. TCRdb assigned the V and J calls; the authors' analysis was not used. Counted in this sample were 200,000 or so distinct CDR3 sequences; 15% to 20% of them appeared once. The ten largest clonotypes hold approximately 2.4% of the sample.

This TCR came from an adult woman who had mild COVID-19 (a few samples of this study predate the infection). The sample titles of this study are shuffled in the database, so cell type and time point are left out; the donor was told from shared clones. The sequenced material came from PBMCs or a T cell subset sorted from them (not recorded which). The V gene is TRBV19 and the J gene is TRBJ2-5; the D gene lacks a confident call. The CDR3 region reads CASSDRQQETQYF. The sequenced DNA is TGTGCCAGTAGTGACCGTCAACAAGAGACCCAGTACTTC.